Listed here is a single T cell receptor beta chain. These data originate in a study of blood T cell repertoires in COVID-19. This table comes from immunoSEQ multiplex PCR, and its TCRdb copy is limited to in-frame clones, with some not included. Here the sample spans 330,000 or so clones, about 89% being singletons. The CDR3 sequence is 16 residues long. CDR1 and CDR2 (germline): LGHDT, YNNKEL (reference sequence). The junction had 6 bases not matched to a gene; V was cut back by 4 bases and J by 2 bases. The source of this sequence is a man aged 40-49 years in a cohort exposed to, infected with or recovered from COVID-19 (not recorded which). The chain carries TRBV3-1 (or the pseudogene TRBV3-2) and TRBJ1-3; 9 nucleotides match TRBD1. Specimen: PBMCs or T cells enriched from blood (not recorded which). DNA of the CDR3: TGTGCCAGCAGCCGATCCGGGACAGGGACTGGAAACACCATATATTTT. It specifies CASSRSGTGTGNTIYF.